One sample yielded the 13 T cell receptor beta chains listed below, sequenced in a study of response to subunit inactivated influenza vaccine. In TCRdb, the RT-PCR reads were re-called with MiXCR into one record per CDR3 protein. The profile covers around 500,000 distinct CDR3 sequences, with approximately 9.9% appearing a single time and approximately 12% taken by the ten largest. This specimen was PBMCs from blood, taken around seven weeks after vaccination. Receptors were obtained from a man between 50 and 59 years old who received an inactivated influenza vaccine.

This clonotype was observed at least ten times. V usage is TRBV12-3 or TRBV12-4 and J usage is TRBJ1-6; 9 positions agree with TRBD1. Trimming took 2 bases from V and 11 from J; bases not matched to a gene: 7. The CDR3 has 15 residues. CDR3 bases: TGTGCCAGCAGTTTAATGGGACAGGGTTTGACACCCCTCCACTTT. Residues: CASSLMGQGLTPLHF.

Many counts were recorded for this clonotype. The rearrangement links TRBV4-3 to TRBJ2-1; 10 bases line up with TRBD2. After removal of 0 bases from V and 14 bases from J, the junction contained 10 bases not matched to a gene. Germline lookup yields CDR1 LGHNA and CDR2 YSLEER. The CDR3 covers 15 residues. CDR3 sequence reads: CASSQEVLAGNLEFF. DNA of the CDR3: TGCGCCAGCAGCCAAGAAGTACTAGCGGGGAACCTGGAGTTCTTC.

The chain combines TRBV20-1 with TRBJ1-5; TRBD1 aligns across 7 bases. The junction had 12 bases not matched to a gene; V was cut back by 6 bases and J by 1 base. In germline, CDR1 is DFQATT, CDR2 SNEGSKA (reference sequence). This CDR3 is 16 amino acids long. DNA for the CDR3: TGCAGTGCCACCCCCTTGACAGGGAGGAGCAATCAGCCCCAGCATTTT. It specifies CSATPLTGRSNQPQHF.

The sample holds a few counts of this clonotype. This sequence joins TRBV5-5 and TRBJ1-5; the D is unclear. The V end lost 0 bases, the J end lost 4 bases, and 5 bases lay between the germline ends. The CDR3 length is 13 residues. Germline assignment: CDR1 SGHKS and CDR2 YYEKEE (reference sequence). This CDR3 is CASSLETNQPQHF. DNA of the CDR3: TGTGCCAGCAGCTTGGAGACAAATCAGCCCCAGCATTTT.

The chain carries TRBV19 and TRBJ2-2; D may match TRBD1 or TRBD2 (5 bases each). The ends were cut back, 6 bases at V and 4 bases at J, with 18 bases in the middle. The CDR3 length is 16 residues. The germline V gene encodes CDR1 LNHDA and CDR2 SQIVND (reference sequence). This CDR3 reads CASSPLRSGTTGELFF. The CDR3 DNA sequence: TGTGCCAGTAGCCCCTTGCGGTCGGGGACCACCGGGGAGCTGTTTTTT.

The J gene is TRBJ1-4, the V gene TRBV20-1, with 10 bases identical to TRBD1. Germline V gene lookup returns CDR1 DFQATT and CDR2 SNEGSKA (reference sequence). The length of the CDR3 is 16 residues. The J segment lost 3 bases and the V segment lost 3 bases, leaving 7 bases of the junction unmatched. CDR3 sequence: CSARWGTGVANEKLFF. The DNA for the CDR3 is TGCAGTGCTAGGTGGGGGACAGGGGTGGCTAATGAAAAACTGTTTTTT.

V and J are TRBV3-1 and TRBJ2-2; D not resolved. Deletions cut 0 bases from V and 3 bases from J, with 17 bases between. Germline V gene lookup returns CDR1 LGHDT and CDR2 YNNKEL (reference sequence). The CDR3 consists of 18 residues. The DNA for the CDR3 is TGTGCCAGCAGCCAAGATGATCCCTTCGAACGATACACCGGGGAGCTGTTTTTT. It codes for CASSQDDPFERYTGELFF.

This clonotype was observed many times. The chain carries TRBV9 and TRBJ1-1; no clear D gene. The germline CDR1 and CDR2 sequences are SGDLS and YYNGEE. With 0 bases removed from V and 5 bases from J, the gap between germline ends came to 14 bases. CDR3 length equals 15 residues. The CDR3 protein is CASSVGGNEDTEAFF. CDR3 nucleotides: TGTGCCAGCAGCGTAGGAGGGAACGAGGATACTGAAGCTTTCTTT. Supplemented by reference TRBV9 and TRBJ1-1, the full variable domain reads DSGVTQTPKHLITATGQRVTLRCSPRSGDLSVYWYQQSLDQGLQFLIQYYNGEERAKGNILERFSAQQFPDLHSELNLSSLELGDSALYFCASSVGGNEDTEAFFGQGTRLTVV.

A few counts support this clonotype. This rearrangement joins TRBV7-7 to TRBJ1-1, with D uncertain. CDR3 length: 10 residues. Per germline, CDR1 SSHAT and CDR2 FNYEAQ (reference sequence). CDR3 sequence (DNA): TGTGCTAGCCATCCTAATCCAGCTTTCTTT. Its translation is CASHPNPAFF.

This chain joins TRBV27 and TRBJ1-1, with D perhaps TRBD1 (6 bases). The CDR3 is made up of 15 amino acids. V was clipped by 3 bases and J by 2 bases, with 13 bases between them. Per germline, CDR1 MNHEY and CDR2 SMNVEV (reference sequence). The CDR3 here is CASSFQQGINTEAFF. CDR3 sequence (DNA): TGTGCCAGCAGTTTTCAACAGGGAATTAACACTGAAGCTTTCTTT.

This clonotype was detected only a few times. The V call is TRBV20-1, the J call TRBJ2-1; tentatively, D is TRBD2 (6 bases). The CDR3 runs 14 residues. The germline V and J ends were trimmed by 3 bases and 10 bases, with 19 bases remaining between them. From germline, CDR1 is DFQATT and CDR2 SNEGSKA (reference sequence). DNA of the CDR3: TGCAGTGCTAGTTCCGGGAGCCTCCGTGGAGAGCAGTTCTTC. It encodes CSASSGSLRGEQFF.

This clonotype was observed a handful of times. CDR3 loop: CASSARETKDYSNQPQHF. CDR3 coding DNA: TGTGCCAGCAGTGCCCGAGAAACGAAAGACTATAGCAATCAGCCCCAGCATTTT. The rearrangement links TRBV6-1 to TRBJ1-5; D not certain. The germline CDR1 and CDR2 sequences are MNHNS and SASEGT. The CDR3 totals 18 residues. V was clipped by 4 bases and J by 0 bases, with 19 bases between them.

The CDR3 protein is CASSQDHQGPGERLDIQYF. CDR3 nucleotide sequence: TGCGCCAGCAGCCAAGATCACCAGGGGCCCGGGGAGCGCTTGGACATTCAGTACTTC. This sequence joins TRBV4-1 and TRBJ2-4; D perhaps matches TRBD1 (6 bases). Germline CDR1 is MGHRA and CDR2 is YSYEKL. V was clipped by 0 bases and J by 8 bases, with 26 bases between them. The CDR3 totals 19 residues.